The next 28 T cell receptor beta chains were all read from a single sample in a study of blood T cell repertoires in COVID-19. Clones were read by immunoSEQ multiplex PCR, and TCRdb kept only the in-frame ones, dropping some. The table shows over 80,000 clones, with 86% occurring only once. Sequenced sample: peripheral blood. These receptors all come from a man in his forties or fifties with acute or convalescent COVID-19.

The chain recombines TRBV5-1 with TRBJ2-1; 12 bases are a match to TRBD1. The ends lost 7 bases at V and 5 bases at J; junction bases unmatched: 7. This CDR3 is 15 amino acids long. CDR1 is SGHRS and CDR2 is YFSETQ in the germline V gene. CDR3 sequence reads: CASSWGQGANNEQFF. CDR3 coding DNA: TGCGCCAGCTCCTGGGGACAGGGGGCAAACAATGAGCAGTTCTTC. Full variable domain (outside the CDR3, taken from reference TRBV5-1 and TRBJ2-1): KAGVTQTPRYLIKTRGQQVTLSCSPISGHRSVSWYQQTPGQGLQFLFEYFSETQRNKGNFPGRFSGRQFSNSRSEMNVSTLELGDSALYLCASSWGQGANNEQFFGPGTRLTVL.

V is TRBV6-5 and J is TRBJ2-1; TRBD2 agrees at 7 bases. The CDR3 covers 14 residues. Germline CDR1 and CDR2: MNHEY and SVGAGI. Losses at the gene ends were 6 bases for V and 2 bases for J; bases not matched to a gene: 4. CDR3: CASRPSGTYNEQFF. The CDR3 bases are TGTGCCAGCAGACCTAGCGGAACCTACAATGAGCAGTTCTTC.

V is TRBV25-1 and J is TRBJ2-1, with TRBD2 matching 9 bases. Trimming cost V 2 bases and J 7 bases; bases outside gene matches: 3. This CDR3 is 14 amino acids long. In germline, CDR1 is MGHDK, CDR2 SYGVNS. The CDR3 DNA reads TGTGCCAGCAGTGAAAGCGGGAGGCTTAATGAGCAGTTCTTC. Residues: CASSESGRLNEQFF.

The chain has TRBV10-3 and TRBJ2-3, with a weak D call TRBD2 (6 bases). V lost 3 bases to trimming and J lost 0 bases, with 13 bases between them. Germline loops: CDR1 ENHRY, CDR2 SYGVKD. CDR3 length equals 16 residues. The chain's CDR3 is CAISDLGGTSTDTQYF. The CDR3 DNA follows: TGTGCCATCAGTGACTTAGGCGGGACTAGCACAGATACGCAGTATTTT.

The chain links TRBV5-1 to TRBJ1-1, with TRBD1 as a possible D gene (5 bases). CDR3 size: 15 residues. Looked up from germline, CDR1 is SGHRS and CDR2 is YFSETQ. Trimming took off 3 bases at V and 0 bases at J, with 12 bases between the two ends. The CDR3 DNA reads TGCGCCAGCAGCTCGGTTCAGGGCCTGAACACTGAAGCTTTCTTT. Translation: CASSSVQGLNTEAFF. Together with reference TRBV5-1 and TRBJ1-1, the CDR3 gives the full variable domain: KAGVTQTPRYLIKTRGQQVTLSCSPISGHRSVSWYQQTPGQGLQFLFEYFSETQRNKGNFPGRFSGRQFSNSRSEMNVSTLELGDSALYLCASSSVQGLNTEAFFGQGTRLTVV.

V usage is TRBV4-2 and J usage is TRBJ2-7, with 11 positions matching TRBD2. Losses at the gene ends were 0 bases for V and 3 bases for J; bases not matched to a gene: 4. The CDR3 is 16 residues long. The germline V gene has CDR1 LGHNA and CDR2 YNFKEQ. This chain's CDR3 is CASSQDKTSGSYEQYF. Written as DNA, the CDR3 is TGTGCCAGCAGCCAAGATAAAACTAGCGGGAGCTACGAGCAGTACTTC.

The rearrangement links TRBV18 to TRBJ2-2; no clear D. The CDR3 is made up of 15 amino acids. Per the germline V gene, CDR1 is KGHSH and CDR2 is LQKENI. V lost 6 bases, J lost 0 bases, and 11 bases lay in between. CDR3 DNA sequence: TGTGCCAGCTCCCCCCCTAATTCGAACACCGGGGAGCTGTTTTTT. Its translation is CASSPPNSNTGELFF.

The CDR3 region is CASSLVVSGNGAGELFF. For the CDR3, the DNA is TGCGCCAGCAGCTTGGTCGTTAGCGGGAATGGGGCCGGGGAGCTGTTTTTT. The chain joins TRBV5-1 to TRBJ2-2; 8 bases match TRBD2. The V and J ends lost 0 bases and 6 bases, in that order; junction bases with no gene match: 10. Looked up from germline, CDR1 is SGHRS and CDR2 is YFSETQ. The CDR3 contains 17 residues.

In this sample, this clone turned up a few times. The chain is built from TRBV5-4 and TRBJ2-2, with 7 nucleotides matching TRBD2. The CDR3 is made up of 16 amino acids. Germline lookup yields CDR1 SGHNT and CDR2 YYREEE (reference sequence). Germline trimming cut 0 bases from V and 1 base from J; bases unmatched to any gene: 3. CDR3 sequence: CASSLAGLVNTGELFF. The CDR3 DNA reads as TGTGCCAGCAGCTTGGCCGGACTAGTGAACACCGGGGAGCTGTTTTTT.

This clone was seen just once. The chain employs TRBV10-3 and TRBJ1-2; 8 bases agree with TRBD1. V shed 1 base, J shed 7 bases, and the junction held 11 bases outside the gene matches. The CDR3 extends over 16 amino acids. The germline V gene encodes CDR1 ENHRY and CDR2 SYGVKD. This chain's CDR3 is CAISEWYPTGVAGYTF. DNA of the CDR3: TGTGCCATCAGTGAGTGGTATCCGACAGGGGTGGCTGGCTACACCTTC.

This chain joins TRBV2 and TRBJ1-2, with D hard to call. The CDR3 loop spans 13 amino acids. V was shortened by 3 bases and J by 8 bases, with 13 bases between the two germline ends. Germline lookup yields CDR1 SNHLY and CDR2 FYNNEI. CDR3 nucleotides: TGTGCCAGCAGTGAGACCGGGATTTACGGCTACACCTTC. Encoded protein: CASSETGIYGYTF.

The rearrangement links TRBV6-1 to TRBJ2-1; TRBD2 aligns across 14 bases. The CDR3 consists of 16 residues. Trimming cost V 3 bases and J 7 bases; bases outside gene matches: 5. Germline V gene sequence: CDR1 MNHNS, CDR2 SASEGT. CDR3 DNA: TGTGCCAGCAGTGAGCTTGGACTAGCGGGAGGAAATGAGCAGTTCTTC. The encoded protein is CASSELGLAGGNEQFF.

This sequence joins TRBV11-3 and TRBJ2-3; D possibly corresponds to TRBD1 (5 bases). Looked up from germline, CDR1 is SGHNT and CDR2 is YENEEA. This CDR3 spans 15 amino acids. V was clipped by 0 bases and J by 6 bases, with 13 bases between them. The CDR3: CASSLETRARDTQYF. For the CDR3, the DNA is TGTGCCAGCAGCTTAGAGACCAGGGCTAGGGATACGCAGTATTTT.

This rearrangement joins TRBV7-8 to TRBJ2-1, with D possibly being TRBD2 (5 bases). CDR1 is SGHVS and CDR2 is FQNEAQ in the germline V gene. V lost 2 bases to trimming and J lost 5 bases, with 10 bases between them. The CDR3 is made up of 14 amino acids. The CDR3 spells CASSLFPGNNEQFF. The CDR3 region has the DNA TGTGCCAGCAGCTTATTCCCCGGGAACAATGAGCAGTTCTTC.

This chain joins TRBV7-3 and TRBJ2-2; a possible D gene is TRBD2 (6 bases). CDR1 is SGHTA and CDR2 is FQGTGA in the germline V gene. V lost 5 bases and J 6 bases, leaving 10 bases between the germline ends. There are 13 residues in the CDR3. For the CDR3, the DNA is TGTGCCAGCAGCACTACTAGCTCCGGGGAGCTGTTTTTT. Its translation: CASSTTSSGELFF.

The gene calls are TRBV10-1 and TRBJ2-7; TRBD2 agrees at 7 bases. The CDR3 length is 15 residues. Germline V gene data show CDR1 as WNHNN and CDR2 as SYGVQD (reference sequence). Losses at the gene ends were 4 bases for V and 2 bases for J; bases not matched to a gene: 8. The CDR3 region has the DNA TGCGCCAGCAGTGTTCAATCGGGAGGCGCCTACGAGCAGTACTTC. Residues: CASSVQSGGAYEQYF.

The gene calls are TRBV28 and TRBJ2-7; the D gene is possibly TRBD2 (7 bases). V was cut by 6 bases and J by 3 bases, with 27 bases left in between. CDR1 and CDR2 (germline): MDHEN, SYDVKM. The CDR3 is made up of 18 amino acids. CDR3 nucleotide sequence: TGTGCCAGCAGAACCCTAAGGGGGGGAACGGGACCCGTCTACGAGCAGTACTTC. Residues: CASRTLRGGTGPVYEQYF.

The rearrangement links TRBV5-1 to TRBJ1-2; weak D call: TRBD1 (6 bases). Germline V gene sequence: CDR1 SGHRS, CDR2 YFSETQ. Between the trimmed V and J ends, which lost 4 bases and 7 bases, there was a span of 20 bases. There are 15 residues in the CDR3. The CDR3, as DNA: TGCGCCAGCAGCGGCCCCCCGACAGGTGTCGGTGGCTACACCTTC. Translation gives CASSGPPTGVGGYTF.

This sequence joins TRBV4-2 and TRBJ2-7, with 11 bases fitting TRBD2. There are 15 residues in the CDR3. Looked up from germline, CDR1 is LGHNA and CDR2 is YNFKEQ. J lost 6 bases, V lost 4 bases, and 8 bases had no gene match. CDR3 amino acids: CASSRQLAGETEQYF. CDR3 bases: TGTGCCAGCAGCCGACAACTAGCGGGAGAGACCGAGCAGTACTTC.

This clone was detected once. The V gene is TRBV3-1 (or the pseudogene TRBV3-2), the J gene TRBJ1-2, with D tentatively TRBD1 (5 bases). V lost 3 bases to trimming and J lost 4 bases, with 18 bases between them. In germline, CDR1 is LGHDT, CDR2 YNNKEL (reference sequence). The CDR3 length is 16 residues. CDR3 in amino acids: CASSQAVPTVSYGYTF. CDR3 sequence (DNA): TGTGCCAGCAGCCAGGCAGTGCCGACAGTAAGCTATGGCTACACCTTC.

The rearrangement joins TRBV15 to TRBJ1-2; a possible D gene is TRBD1 (5 bases). Deletions cut 0 bases from V and 8 bases from J, with 13 bases between. Germline V gene data show CDR1 as LNHNV and CDR2 as YYDKDF (reference sequence). The CDR3 totals 14 residues. As DNA, the CDR3 is TGTGCCACCAGCAGAGAGACTGGGGCCGAGGGCTACACCTTC. Amino acid sequence: CATSRETGAEGYTF.

V and J are TRBV7-2 and TRBJ2-1; tentatively, D is TRBD1 (5 bases). V lost 7 bases and J lost 5, with 18 bases in between. Germline lookup yields CDR1 SGHTA and CDR2 FQGNSA. CDR3 length: 15 residues. The CDR3 DNA reads TGTGCCAGCAAAGTTAGCAGGGTTCCGAACAATGAGCAGTTCTTC. It is translated as CASKVSRVPNNEQFF.

The sample holds one count of this clone. The CDR3 DNA is TGTGCCAGCAGCCAGGAGACAGGGGGCCGGTACTATGGCTACACCTTC. Protein product: CASSQETGGRYYGYTF. The chain carries TRBV14 and TRBJ1-2, with 10 bases that match TRBD1. CDR1 is SGHDN, CDR2 FVKESK, per germline. This CDR3 is built from 16 residues. J gave up 3 bases and V 3 bases, and 7 bases lay outside the gene matches. The full variable domain, rest sourced from reference TRBV14 and TRBJ1-2, is EAGVTQFPSHSVIEKGQTVTLRCDPISGHDNLYWYRRVMGKEIKFLLHFVKESKQDESGMPNNRFLAERTGGTYSTLKVQPAELEDSGVYFCASSQETGGRYYGYTFGSGTRLTVV.

The chain joins TRBV9 to TRBJ2-7; the D is unclear. The CDR3 has 14 amino acids. CDR1 is SGDLS, CDR2 YYNGEE, per germline. V lost 1 base to trimming and J lost 4 bases, with 12 bases between them. The CDR3 loop reads CASSVSESRYEQYF. CDR3 coding DNA: TGTGCCAGCAGCGTATCCGAGTCGAGGTACGAGCAGTACTTC.

This rearrangement joins TRBV5-1 to TRBJ2-2; D might be TRBD1 (6 bases). Per germline, CDR1 SGHRS and CDR2 YFSETQ. CDR3 size: 14 residues. The germline V and J ends were trimmed by 4 bases and 2 bases, with 9 bases remaining between them. This chain's CDR3 is CASSGTTNTGELFF. The CDR3 DNA sequence: TGCGCCAGCAGCGGGACAACCAACACCGGGGAGCTGTTTTTT.

This chain connects TRBV5-1 to TRBJ2-1; D is perhaps TRBD2 (5 bases). Trimming took 2 bases from V and 5 from J, leaving 11 bases between them. The CDR3 runs to 14 residues. Germline V CDR1 and CDR2: SGHRS, YFSETQ. The CDR3 loop is CASSLGDYDNEQFF. The CDR3 DNA reads as TGCGCCAGCAGCTTAGGAGACTACGACAATGAGCAGTTCTTC.

The rearrangement uses TRBV18 and TRBJ1-1, with TRBD1 as a possible D gene (5 bases). Germline values: CDR1 KGHSH, CDR2 LQKENI. The CDR3 loop spans 14 amino acids. V was cut by 4 bases and J by 1 base, with 10 bases left in between. CDR3 nucleotide sequence: TGTGCCAGCTCACTCAGGGAGGCGAACACTGAAGCTTTCTTT. This translates into CASSLREANTEAFF. The full variable domain, with the rest looked up from reference TRBV18 and TRBJ1-1, is NAGVMQNPRHLVRRRGQEARLRCSPMKGHSHVYWYRQLPEEGLKFMVYLQKENIIDESGMPKERFSAEFPKEGPSILRIQQVVRGDSAAYFCASSLREANTEAFFGQGTRLTVV.

A single count supports this clone. The gene calls are TRBV27 and TRBJ1-2; TRBD1 agrees at 10 bases. The V and J ends lost 6 bases and 7 bases, in that order; junction bases with no gene match: 8. Germline loops: CDR1 MNHEY, CDR2 SMNVEV (reference sequence). This CDR3 spans 14 amino acids. CDR3 region: CASSQTGGSSGYTF. The CDR3 DNA sequence: TGTGCCAGCAGCCAGACAGGGGGCTCATCTGGCTACACCTTC.